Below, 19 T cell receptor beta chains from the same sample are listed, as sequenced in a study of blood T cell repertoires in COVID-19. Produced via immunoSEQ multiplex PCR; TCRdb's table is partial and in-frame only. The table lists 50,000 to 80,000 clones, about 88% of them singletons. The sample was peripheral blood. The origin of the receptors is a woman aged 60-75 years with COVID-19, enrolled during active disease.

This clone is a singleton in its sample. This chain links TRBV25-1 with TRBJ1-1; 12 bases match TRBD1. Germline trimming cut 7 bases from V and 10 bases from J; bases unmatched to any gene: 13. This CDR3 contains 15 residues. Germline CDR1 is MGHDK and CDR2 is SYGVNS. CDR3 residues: CASIPGQGAGDRAFF. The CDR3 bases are TGTGCCAGCATACCGGGACAGGGGGCGGGGGATCGAGCTTTCTTT.

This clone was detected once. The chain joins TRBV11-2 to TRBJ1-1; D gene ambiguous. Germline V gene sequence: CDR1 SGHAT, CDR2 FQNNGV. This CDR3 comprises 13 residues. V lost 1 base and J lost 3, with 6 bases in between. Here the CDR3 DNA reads TGTGCCAGCAGCTTAGTATCCGACACTGAAGCTTTCTTT. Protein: CASSLVSDTEAFF. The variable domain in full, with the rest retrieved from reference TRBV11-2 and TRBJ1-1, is EAGVAQSPRYKIIEKRQSVAFWCNPISGHATLYWYQQILGQGPKLLIQFQNNGVVDDSQLPKDRFSAERLKGVDSTLKIQPAKLEDSAVYLCASSLVSDTEAFFGQGTRLTVV.

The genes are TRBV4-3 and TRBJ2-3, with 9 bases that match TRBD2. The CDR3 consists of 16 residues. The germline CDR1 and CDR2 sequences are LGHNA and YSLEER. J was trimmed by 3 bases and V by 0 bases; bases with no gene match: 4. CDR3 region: CASSQDRAGGTDTQYF. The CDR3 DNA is TGCGCCAGCAGCCAAGATCGGGCGGGAGGGACAGATACGCAGTATTTT.

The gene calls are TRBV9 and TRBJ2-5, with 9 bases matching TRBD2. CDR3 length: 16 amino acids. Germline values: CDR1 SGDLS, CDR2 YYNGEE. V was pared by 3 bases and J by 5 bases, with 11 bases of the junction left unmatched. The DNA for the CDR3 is TGTGCCAGCAGCGAGGGCGGAGCGGGAGGCGGGGAGACCCAGTACTTC. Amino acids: CASSEGGAGGGETQYF.

The CDR3 here is CASSFSVSSYNEQFF. CDR3 coding DNA: TGTGCCAGCAGCTTCAGTGTCAGCTCCTACAATGAGCAGTTCTTC. V gene TRBV7-2 combines with J gene TRBJ2-1; D remains unclear. Deletions cut 3 bases from V and 0 bases from J, with 9 bases between. From germline, CDR1 is SGHTA and CDR2 FQGNSA. The CDR3 length is 15 residues.

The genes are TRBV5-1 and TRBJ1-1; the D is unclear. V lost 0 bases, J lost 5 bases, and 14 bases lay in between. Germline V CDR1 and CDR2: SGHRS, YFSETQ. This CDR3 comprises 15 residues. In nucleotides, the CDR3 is TGCGCCAGCAGCTTGGGGATAGCTAGATGGACTGAAGCTTTCTTT. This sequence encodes CASSLGIARWTEAFF.

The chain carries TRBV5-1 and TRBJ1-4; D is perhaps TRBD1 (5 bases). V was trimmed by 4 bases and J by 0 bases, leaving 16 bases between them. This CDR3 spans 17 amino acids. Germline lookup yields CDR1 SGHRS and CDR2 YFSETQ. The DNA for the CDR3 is TGCGCCAGCAGCGGGGAGCGGGGGACCGCAACTAATGAAAAACTGTTTTTT. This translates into CASSGERGTATNEKLFF.

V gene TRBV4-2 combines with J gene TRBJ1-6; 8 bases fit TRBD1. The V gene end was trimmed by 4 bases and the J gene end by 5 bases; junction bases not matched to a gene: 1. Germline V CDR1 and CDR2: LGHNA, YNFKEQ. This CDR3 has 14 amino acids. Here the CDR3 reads CASSPGQDNSPLHF. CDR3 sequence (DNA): TGTGCCAGCAGCCCGGGACAGGATAATTCACCCCTCCACTTT.

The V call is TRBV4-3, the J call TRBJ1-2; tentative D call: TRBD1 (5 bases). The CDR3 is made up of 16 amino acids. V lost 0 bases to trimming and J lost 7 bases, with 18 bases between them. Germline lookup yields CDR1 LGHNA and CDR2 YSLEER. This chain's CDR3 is CASSQDLQGGNGGYTF. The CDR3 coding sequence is TGCGCCAGCAGCCAAGATCTTCAGGGAGGAAACGGTGGCTACACCTTC.

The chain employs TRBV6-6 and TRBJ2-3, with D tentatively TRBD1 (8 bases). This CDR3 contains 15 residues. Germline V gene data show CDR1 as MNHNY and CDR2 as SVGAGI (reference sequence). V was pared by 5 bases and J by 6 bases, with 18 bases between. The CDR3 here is CASSPGGRGRDTQYF. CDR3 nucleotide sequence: TGTGCCAGCAGTCCGGGAGGCAGGGGGCGGGATACGCAGTATTTT.

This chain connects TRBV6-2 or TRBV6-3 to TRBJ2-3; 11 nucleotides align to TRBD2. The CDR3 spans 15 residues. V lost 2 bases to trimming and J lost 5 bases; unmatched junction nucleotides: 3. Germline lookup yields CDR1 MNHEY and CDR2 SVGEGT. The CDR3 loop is CASSYGLAGGDTQYF. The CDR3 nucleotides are TGTGCCAGCAGTTACGGCCTAGCGGGAGGAGATACGCAGTATTTT.

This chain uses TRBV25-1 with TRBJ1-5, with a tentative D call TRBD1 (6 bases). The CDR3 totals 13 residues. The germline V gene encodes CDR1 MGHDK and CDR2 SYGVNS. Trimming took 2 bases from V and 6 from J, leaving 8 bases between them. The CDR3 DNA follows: TGTGCCAGCAGTGAACAGGGGTTTCAGCCCCAGCATTTT. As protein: CASSEQGFQPQHF.

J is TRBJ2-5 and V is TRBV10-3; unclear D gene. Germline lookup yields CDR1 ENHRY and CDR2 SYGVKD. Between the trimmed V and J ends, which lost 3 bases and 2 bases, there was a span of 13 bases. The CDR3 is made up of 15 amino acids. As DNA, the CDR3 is TGTGCCATCAGTGACCCCCCCCATACTCAAGAGACCCAGTACTTC. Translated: CAISDPPHTQETQYF.

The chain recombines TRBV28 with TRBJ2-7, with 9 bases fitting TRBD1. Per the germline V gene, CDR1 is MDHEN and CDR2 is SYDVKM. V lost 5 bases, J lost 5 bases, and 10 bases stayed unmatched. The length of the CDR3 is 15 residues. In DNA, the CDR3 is TGTGCCAGCAGTCGAAGCGGGACAGGGCTGAACGAGCAGTACTTC. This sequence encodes CASSRSGTGLNEQYF.

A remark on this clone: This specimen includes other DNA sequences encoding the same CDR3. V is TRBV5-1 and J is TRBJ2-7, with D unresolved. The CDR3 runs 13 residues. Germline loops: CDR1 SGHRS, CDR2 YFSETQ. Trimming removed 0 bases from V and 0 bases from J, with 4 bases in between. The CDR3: CASSLASSYEQYF. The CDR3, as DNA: TGCGCCAGCAGCTTGGCCAGCTCCTACGAGCAGTACTTC.

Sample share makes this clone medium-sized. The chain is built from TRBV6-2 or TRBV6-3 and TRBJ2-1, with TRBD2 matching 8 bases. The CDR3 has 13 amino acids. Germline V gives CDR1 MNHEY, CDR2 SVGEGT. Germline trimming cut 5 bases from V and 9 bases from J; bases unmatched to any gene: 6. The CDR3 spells CASSLAGPSEQFF. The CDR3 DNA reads TGTGCCAGCAGTCTAGCGGGTCCCAGTGAGCAGTTCTTC.

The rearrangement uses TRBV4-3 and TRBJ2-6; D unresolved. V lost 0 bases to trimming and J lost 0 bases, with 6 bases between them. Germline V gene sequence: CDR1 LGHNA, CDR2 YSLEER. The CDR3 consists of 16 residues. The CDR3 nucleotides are TGCGCCAGCAGCCAAGATATGAGCTCTGGGGCCAACGTCCTGACTTTC. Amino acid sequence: CASSQDMSSGANVLTF.

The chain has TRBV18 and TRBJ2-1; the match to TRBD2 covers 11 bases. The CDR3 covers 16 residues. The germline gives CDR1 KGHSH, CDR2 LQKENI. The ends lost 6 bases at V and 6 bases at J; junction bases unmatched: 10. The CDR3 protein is CASSYSGRAWGNEQFF. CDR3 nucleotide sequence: TGTGCCAGCTCCTATAGCGGGAGGGCCTGGGGCAATGAGCAGTTCTTC.

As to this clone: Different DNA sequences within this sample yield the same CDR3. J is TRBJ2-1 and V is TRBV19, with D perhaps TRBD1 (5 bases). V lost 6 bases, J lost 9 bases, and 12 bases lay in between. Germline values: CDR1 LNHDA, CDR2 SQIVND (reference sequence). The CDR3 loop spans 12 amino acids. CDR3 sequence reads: CASSPSRGEQFF. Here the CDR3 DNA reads TGTGCCAGTAGCCCCTCTAGGGGTGAGCAGTTCTTC.